Here is one T cell receptor (beta chain) with its context. Patients in the hyperthyroidism group, adults aged 18 to 65, were newly diagnosed, under 2 months' duration. Excluded were patients with other autoimmune diseases, uncontrolled infections, pregnancy or lactation. Orbital computed tomography and thyroid ultrasound, along with TRAb, serum thyroxine and clinical symptoms, underpinned diagnosis. These data are taken from a study of Graves' ophthalmopathy and Graves' hyperthyroidism. For repertoire sequencing, the TCR beta CDR3 regions were amplified from RNA transcripts. RT-PCR in the first round used HTBI primers; a second-round multiplex PCR followed. TCRdb reprocessed the multiplex PCR reads via MiXCR and lists one record per CDR3 protein. The repertoire includes over a million distinct CDR3 sequences, about 35% of them detected once, and around 10% sits in the top ten. CDR1 and CDR2 (germline): SGHVS, FQNEAQ. The CDR3 length is 14 residues. Germline trimming cut 8 bases from V and 7 bases from J; bases unmatched to any gene: 10.

The chain is built from TRBV7-8 and TRBJ2-7; TRBD2 matches 11 bases. What was sequenced was peripheral blood or thyroid tissue (not recorded which). This receptor was identified in an adult man with Graves' hyperthyroidism. The CDR3: CASGIAGGIGEQYF. CDR3 DNA sequence: TGTGCCAGCGGCATAGCGGGAGGGATAGGTGAGCAGTACTTC.